This TCR beta chain was identified in a study of blood T cell repertoires in COVID-19. This CDR3 is 16 amino acids long. Per the germline V gene, CDR1 is MGHRA and CDR2 is YSYEKL. The ends lost 3 bases at V and 4 bases at J; junction bases unmatched: 8. Clones were read by immunoSEQ multiplex PCR, and TCRdb kept only the in-frame ones, dropping some. Here the sample spans approximately 350,000 clones, approximately 88% being singletons. Sequencing input: peripheral blood. This receptor was identified in a woman aged 25-40 years with COVID-19, enrolled during active disease. The chain uses TRBV4-1 and TRBJ1-2; 10 positions agree with TRBD1. The CDR3 here is CASSHELTGGSYGYTF. The CDR3 nucleotides read TGCGCCAGCAGCCATGAATTGACAGGGGGCAGCTATGGCTACACCTTC.